This TCR beta chain was captured in a study of cytomegalovirus exposure and HLA in healthy donors. The primer mix had 60 Vbeta and 13 Jbeta primers. Only in-frame clones appear in the TCRdb table, and some are missing; sequencing was by immunoSEQ multiplex PCR. The sample gives approximately 130,000 clones, more than 80% of which show up once; over 6.5% is in the top ten. This CDR3 contains 14 residues. After removal of 0 bases from V and 7 bases from J, the junction contained 1 base not matched to a gene. Looked up from germline, CDR1 is SGHKS and CDR2 is YYEKEE (reference sequence). Though nominally healthy at sampling, donors likely had unrecorded immune exposures. With regard to this clone: Its antigen is not identified.

General study results and limits: Serostatus for CMV was the only available immune exposure information. A later analysis reportedly found fewer N-insertions in an Asian-associated ancestry cluster than the approximately 660-donor mean. Reportedly, HLA-A and HLA-B alleles of most subjects were accurately predicted from TCR beta.

The chain has TRBV5-5 and TRBJ2-1; 10 bases align to TRBD1. The clonotype was recovered from a woman in her twenties or thirties in good health and CMV-seropositive. The sequenced material came from PBMCs. The CDR3 sequence: CASSLEDRGNEQFF. The CDR3 DNA reads as TGTGCCAGCAGCTTGGAGGACAGGGGGAATGAGCAGTTCTTC.